This entry features one T cell receptor beta chain sequence. This entry belongs to a study of shared clonotypes between healthy human individuals. V was cut by 1 base and J by 2 bases, with 18 bases left in between. This CDR3 has 19 amino acids. The germline V gene encodes CDR1 MGHRA and CDR2 YSYEKL. To make CD8 memory, CD45RO+ cells were put together with CCR7-negative CD45RA+ TemRA cells. Here immunoSEQ multiplex PCR was the method, and the copy in TCRdb shows in-frame clones only, minus some. Of approximately 320,000 clones listed, around nine tenths are singletons. The genes are TRBV4-1 and TRBJ2-6, with D tentatively TRBD2 (5 bases). The sequenced sample was memory CD8+ T cells sorted from blood. The subset here: CD45RO+ cells pooled with CCR7-negative TemRA cells. The sequence came from a man between 18 and 35 years old in good health. The CDR3 bases are TGCGCCAGCAGCCAAGCCCTGCCCAGCGGCCTTCCTGGGGCCAACGTCCTGACTTTC. Translated: CASSQALPSGLPGANVLTF.